This entry features one T cell receptor beta chain sequence. Its target is unknown. A read error is possible here, since a much larger clone lies one base away. This CDR3 has 11 residues. Germline V gene sequence: CDR1 MDHEN, CDR2 SYDVKM. Researchers took RNA transcripts and amplified the TCR beta CDR3 regions from them. A set of HTBI primers served as the primers for a first-round RT-PCR of the TCR CDR3. TCRdb reanalysed the multiplex PCR reads using MiXCR and keeps one entry per CDR3 protein. The sample comprises under 600,000 distinct CDR3 sequences, approximately 15% of which are singletons, and around 3.5% rests with the top ten. The data belong to a study of T cells in Graves' hyperthyroidism and ophthalmopathy. Study conclusions and caveats: Ophthalmopathy was distinguished from stable hyperthyroidism by 13 V-J signatures. Most clonotypes expanded in the thyroid (above 0.001) were also present in blood.

The PBMCs had their origin in 10 ml of fresh peripheral blood. The TCR comes from a middle-aged woman with Graves' ophthalmopathy. V usage is TRBV28 and J usage is TRBJ2-1, with no clear D. Material: blood. CDR3 bases: TGTGCCAGCAGTTTATTCACTGAGCGGTTCTTC. This codes for CASSLFTERFF.